What follows are 15 T cell receptor beta chains derived from one specimen sequenced in a study of response to subunit inactivated influenza vaccine (dated by TCRdb to the late 2010s). The receptor library was made with RT-PCR. The listed sequencing device is Illumina HiSeq 2500. TCRdb redid the processing of the public reads, applying fastp at Q25 and MiXCR, and retained in-frame beta chains. Each entry merges the rows of one CDR3 protein and shows their most common DNA and genes. Within this sample are about 500,000 distinct CDR3 sequences, with about 17% of them counted one time only. In total, the top ten clones hold less than 4% of the sample. The sample consisted of CD4+ T cells sorted from PBMCs, taken about 24 months after vaccination. Source of these receptors: a man in his fifties or sixties who received an inactivated influenza vaccine. Donor details come from another sample of the same person, matched by shared clones.

The chain has TRBV6-1 and TRBJ2-3; 7 bases line up with TRBD2. The ends lost 6 bases at V and 0 bases at J; junction bases unmatched: 3. Germline V gives CDR1 MNHNS, CDR2 SASEGT. This CDR3 is 14 amino acids long. This CDR3 is CASRAGRSTDTQYF. As DNA, the CDR3 is TGTGCCAGCAGAGCGGGGAGGAGCACAGATACGCAGTATTTT.

The J gene is TRBJ2-1, the V gene TRBV7-6; TRBD2 matches at 7 bases. This CDR3 comprises 16 residues. Germline assignment: CDR1 SGHVS and CDR2 FNYEAQ. The J segment lost 7 bases and the V segment lost 1 base, leaving 10 bases of the junction unmatched. CDR3 region: CASSLGPAGQGNEQFF. In DNA form, the CDR3 reads TGTGCCAGCAGCTTAGGGCCAGCGGGGCAAGGGAATGAGCAGTTCTTC.

The rearrangement links TRBV25-1 to TRBJ1-4; D is uncertain. Looked up from germline, CDR1 is MGHDK and CDR2 is SYGVNS. This CDR3 has 14 amino acids. Trimming removed 2 bases from V and 0 bases from J, with 4 bases in between. For the CDR3, the DNA is TGTGCCAGCAGTGAAGCCTCAACTAATGAAAAACTGTTTTTT. This encodes CASSEASTNEKLFF. Full variable domain (rest looked up from reference TRBV25-1 and TRBJ1-4): EADIYQTPRYLVIGTGKKITLECSQTMGHDKMYWYQQDPGMELHLIHYSYGVNSTEKGDLSSESTVSRIRTEHFPLTLESARPSHTSQYLCASSEASTNEKLFFGSGTQLSVL.

V usage is TRBV5-1 and J usage is TRBJ2-7; 12 bases agree with TRBD1. CDR3 length equals 15 residues. V was pared by 3 bases and J by 5 bases, with 6 bases of the junction left unmatched. CDR1 and CDR2 from the germline V gene are SGHRS and YFSETQ. CDR3 residues: CASSWSGTGGDEQYF. The CDR3 region has the DNA TGCGCCAGCAGCTGGTCCGGGACAGGGGGCGACGAGCAGTACTTC.

Only a few counts were recorded for this clonotype. V and J are TRBV20-1 and TRBJ2-3; D might be TRBD1 or TRBD2, each matching 6 bases. There are 12 residues in the CDR3. The germline V and J ends were trimmed by 7 bases and 5 bases, with 13 bases remaining between them. Germline assignment: CDR1 DFQATT and CDR2 SNEGSKA (reference sequence). CDR3 nucleotides: TGCAGTGGGTGGGGGGCCCAAGATACGCAGTATTTT. This translates into CSGWGAQDTQYF.

This clonotype was found many times. The V and J genes are TRBV29-1 and TRBJ1-2; D gene uncertain. Germline CDR1 and CDR2: SQVTM and ANQGSEA. The V and J ends lost 3 bases and 0 bases respectively, with 11 bases between them. The CDR3 is 14 residues long. In nucleotides, the CDR3 is TGCAGCGTTGAGAGGACGGGTTCTAACTATGGCTACACCTTC. It encodes CSVERTGSNYGYTF.

This clonotype was picked up a small number of times. J is TRBJ2-2 and V is TRBV2, with 13 bases that match TRBD2. Germline V gene data show CDR1 as SNHLY and CDR2 as FYNNEI. The ends lost 3 bases at V and 5 bases at J; junction bases unmatched: 0. The CDR3 loop spans 15 amino acids. The CDR3 sequence is CASSETSGRTGELFF. The CDR3 DNA reads as TGTGCCAGCAGTGAGACTAGCGGGAGGACCGGGGAGCTGTTTTTT.

V gene TRBV20-1 combines with J gene TRBJ1-4; 7 nucleotides match TRBD1. This CDR3 spans 14 amino acids. Looked up from germline, CDR1 is DFQATT and CDR2 is SNEGSKA (reference sequence). V was clipped by 5 bases and J by 7 bases; unmatched bases: 10. DNA of the CDR3: TGCAGTGCTCACGCCCGACAGGGTGGTGAAAAACTGTTTTTT. It codes for CSAHARQGGEKLFF.

This clonotype has a handful of counts. This chain connects TRBV20-1 to TRBJ1-6; tentative D call: TRBD1 (6 bases). Germline CDR1 reads DFQATT; CDR2 reads SNEGSKA (reference sequence). Between the trimmed V and J ends, which lost 5 bases and 6 bases, there was a span of 11 bases. The CDR3 is made up of 13 amino acids. The CDR3 is CSAWTVPNSPLHF. The CDR3 nucleotides are TGCAGTGCTTGGACAGTTCCTAATTCACCCCTCCACTTT.

This clonotype was counted at least ten times. This chain links TRBV5-1 with TRBJ2-3; D not certain. The CDR3 loop spans 14 amino acids. Germline lookup yields CDR1 SGHRS and CDR2 YFSETQ. Deletions cut 4 bases from V and 6 bases from J, with 15 bases between. CDR3 in amino acids: CASSPPPVSDTQYF. In DNA, the CDR3 is TGCGCCAGCAGCCCGCCGCCAGTTTCGGATACGCAGTATTTT.

This chain joins TRBV27 and TRBJ2-5; 11 positions match TRBD2. This CDR3 comprises 15 residues. Germline V lookup: CDR1 MNHEY, CDR2 SMNVEV (reference sequence). J lost 1 base, V lost 3 bases, and 1 base had no gene match. The CDR3 spells CASSFGTSGQETQYF. CDR3 nucleotides: TGTGCCAGCAGTTTCGGGACTAGCGGCCAAGAGACCCAGTACTTC.

This clonotype was seen more than once but under ten times. The chain is built from TRBV12-3 or TRBV12-4 and TRBJ2-2, with 7 bases aligning to TRBD1. The V and J ends lost 3 bases and 0 bases, in that order; junction bases with no gene match: 10. CDR3 length: 18 amino acids. The CDR3 DNA reads TGTGCCAGCAGTTTCGGGGTCGGGACAGTCGCGAACACCGGGGAGCTGTTTTTT. This gives the protein CASSFGVGTVANTGELFF.

The V and J genes are TRBV3-1 and TRBJ2-5; tentatively, D is TRBD2 (5 bases). The germline V gene encodes CDR1 LGHDT and CDR2 YNNKEL (reference sequence). Deletions cut 0 bases from V and 4 bases from J, with 9 bases between. This CDR3 comprises 14 residues. The CDR3: CASSQDRGLETQYF. The CDR3 DNA follows: TGTGCCAGCAGCCAAGATAGAGGGTTAGAGACCCAGTACTTC.

V gene TRBV20-1 combines with J gene TRBJ1-6; D is uncertain. With 4 bases removed from V and 7 bases from J, the gap between germline ends came to 17 bases. The CDR3 length is 15 residues. The germline V gene has CDR1 DFQATT and CDR2 SNEGSKA (reference sequence). CDR3 bases: TGCAGTGCTATCCCCGGTGGGATTTTGAATTCACCCCTCCACTTT. Its translation is CSAIPGGILNSPLHF.

V and J are TRBV19 and TRBJ2-1; tentatively, D is TRBD1 (5 bases). The CDR3 is made up of 15 amino acids. The germline V gene encodes CDR1 LNHDA and CDR2 SQIVND (reference sequence). V lost 2 bases and J 3 bases, leaving 11 bases between the germline ends. CDR3 coding DNA: TGTGCCAGTAGTATACAGGGCTTCCACTACAATGAGCAGTTCTTC. As protein: CASSIQGFHYNEQFF.